This T cell receptor beta chain was profiled in a study of cytomegalovirus exposure and HLA in healthy donors. Study-wide findings and caveats: In a later analysis, across HLA loci, associated TCR counts were highest for DRB1, lowest for HLA-C.

Germline V CDR1 and CDR2: PRHDT, FYEKMQ (reference sequence). V was shortened by 5 bases and J by 2 bases, with 19 bases between the two germline ends. This CDR3 has 16 residues. PCR was performed using 60 Vbeta and 13 Jbeta primers. TCRdb keeps only in-frame clones here, not all; method: immunoSEQ multiplex PCR. Its table lists about 140,000 clones. For this clone: Antigen specificity is unknown.

Sample: PBMCs. The TCR sequence derives from a male donor in good health and CMV-seronegative. V is TRBV13 and J is TRBJ2-7; maybe TRBD1 (6 bases). The CDR3 DNA reads TGTGCCAGCAGCCCCCCCCGGGACACAGGCCCCTACGAGCAGTACTTC. It yields the protein CASSPPRDTGPYEQYF.